Below are 26 T cell receptor beta chains sequenced from a single sample in a study of cytomegalovirus exposure and HLA in healthy donors. It was with 60 Vbeta and 13 Jbeta primers that the PCR ran. The method was immunoSEQ multiplex PCR; TCRdb's version includes in-frame clones alone and lacks a portion of them. The data show 200,000 or so clones, approximately 88% seen once. Sequenced sample: PBMCs. All receptors come from a boy younger than 18 in good health and CMV-seronegative.

This chain joins TRBV6-1 and TRBJ1-5; the match to TRBD1 covers 10 bases. V was clipped by 7 bases and J by 7 bases; unmatched bases: 4. The length of the CDR3 is 13 residues. The germline V gene encodes CDR1 MNHNS and CDR2 SASEGT. CDR3 sequence: CASTDRGLQPQHF. The CDR3 nucleotides read TGTGCCAGCACCGACAGGGGGCTCCAGCCCCAGCATTTT.

The chain employs TRBV12-5 and TRBJ2-5, with 7 bases aligning to TRBD2. The germline CDR1 and CDR2 sequences are LGHNT and FRNRAP. V trimming: 5 bases; J trimming: 13 bases; junction bases outside the gene matches: 7. The CDR3 consists of 11 residues. DNA of the CDR3: TGTGCTAGTGGTACTCTCGCGGGAGTGTACTTC. This encodes CASGTLAGVYF.

The chain links TRBV9 to TRBJ1-6, with D possibly TRBD1 on 5 matching bases. Trimming left V 3 bases short and J 7 bases short, with 11 bases between. The CDR3 covers 14 residues. Germline-derived CDR1 and CDR2 are SGDLS and YYNGEE. The CDR3 is CASSESGINSPLHF. CDR3 in DNA: TGTGCCAGCAGCGAATCAGGGATAAATTCACCCCTCCACTTT.

This chain joins TRBV5-6 and TRBJ2-3; D gene uncertain. Germline V lookup: CDR1 SGHDT, CDR2 YYEEEE. V lost 4 bases to trimming and J lost 4 bases, with 19 bases between them. The CDR3 is 16 amino acids. The CDR3 nucleotides read TGTGCCAGCAGCCTCGACTCCCACGCCGCTCCAGATACGCAGTATTTT. Its protein is CASSLDSHAAPDTQYF.

This clone has only one observation. The chain carries TRBV5-8 and TRBJ2-3; the D is unclear. V lost 0 bases to trimming and J lost 4 bases, with 9 bases between them. Germline V lookup: CDR1 SGHTS, CDR2 YDEGEE. This CDR3 is 14 amino acids long. This CDR3 reads CASSLAVSSDTQYF. The CDR3 DNA reads TGTGCCAGCAGCTTGGCCGTTTCCTCAGATACGCAGTATTTT.

The CDR3 region is CASSPGQLREAFF. The CDR3, as DNA: TGTGCCAGCTCACCGGGACAGCTAAGAGAGGCTTTCTTT. This chain connects TRBV18 to TRBJ1-1, with 7 bases fitting TRBD1. The CDR3 consists of 13 residues. Germline assignment: CDR1 KGHSH and CDR2 LQKENI. Trimming took 3 bases from V and 11 from J; bases not matched to a gene: 9. Using reference TRBV18 and TRBJ1-1 for the parts outside the CDR3, the full variable domain is NAGVMQNPRHLVRRRGQEARLRCSPMKGHSHVYWYRQLPEEGLKFMVYLQKENIIDESGMPKERFSAEFPKEGPSILRIQQVVRGDSAAYFCASSPGQLREAFFGQGTRLTVV.

The chain has TRBV27 and TRBJ1-6; TRBD1 matches at 7 bases. The germline CDR1 and CDR2 sequences are MNHEY and SMNVEV (reference sequence). V was clipped by 5 bases and J by 7 bases; unmatched bases: 11. The CDR3 extends over 16 amino acids. CDR3 amino acids: CASSTRLTGVNSPLHF. CDR3 nucleotides: TGTGCCAGCAGTACCCGTCTTACAGGGGTAAATTCACCCCTCCACTTT.

As concerns this clone: Other DNA sequences in the same sample also yield this CDR3. This chain connects TRBV11-2 to TRBJ2-5; 16 bases agree with TRBD2. The CDR3 loop spans 17 amino acids. Germline-derived CDR1 and CDR2 are SGHAT and FQNNGV. V was pared by 9 bases and J by 2 bases, with 9 bases of the junction left unmatched. The CDR3 sequence is CASSAGTSGGDQETQYF. CDR3 nucleotide sequence: TGTGCCAGTAGCGCGGGGACTAGCGGGGGGGATCAAGAGACCCAGTACTTC.

This rearrangement joins TRBV30 to TRBJ1-5; D is unclear. Germline CDR1 reads GTSNPN; CDR2 reads SVGIG (reference sequence). The germline V and J ends were trimmed by 2 bases and 6 bases, with 8 bases remaining between them. The CDR3 loop spans 12 amino acids. CDR3 DNA: TGTGCCTGGAGTATACCTAGTCAGCCCCAGCATTTT. Amino acid sequence: CAWSIPSQPQHF.

The chain couples TRBV29-1 to TRBJ2-5, with TRBD1 identical over 7 bases. The CDR3 runs 12 residues. Germline values: CDR1 SQVTM, CDR2 ANQGSEA. Trimming took 7 bases from V and 3 from J; bases not matched to a gene: 5. The CDR3 loop reads CSARQGEETQYF. The CDR3 coding sequence is TGCAGCGCCAGACAGGGTGAAGAGACCCAGTACTTC.

The J gene is TRBJ1-4, the V gene TRBV11-2; D possibly corresponds to TRBD1 (5 bases). CDR1 SGHAT and CDR2 FQNNGV come from the germline V gene. Trimming left V 3 bases short and J 10 bases short, with 15 bases between. This CDR3 contains 14 residues. The chain's CDR3 is CASSLVGGDGKLFF. CDR3 sequence (DNA): TGTGCCAGCAGCTTGGTGGGGGGGGATGGAAAACTGTTTTTT. Combining the CDR3 with reference TRBV11-2 and TRBJ1-4 gives the whole variable domain EAGVAQSPRYKIIEKRQSVAFWCNPISGHATLYWYQQILGQGPKLLIQFQNNGVVDDSQLPKDRFSAERLKGVDSTLKIQPAKLEDSAVYLCASSLVGGDGKLFFGSGTQLSVL.

The CDR3 DNA is TGCGCCGGACGGTATTGGGACAGTGATAGCAATCAGCCCCAGCATTTT. This sequence encodes CAGRYWDSDSNQPQHF. The genes are TRBV5-1 and TRBJ1-5, with 7 bases aligning to TRBD1. After removal of 10 bases from V and 0 bases from J, the junction contained 13 bases not matched to a gene. This CDR3 region has 16 residues. Germline CDR1 reads SGHRS; CDR2 reads YFSETQ.

Only one count was recorded for this clone. The CDR3 spells CASRPSPAGMNTEAFF. The CDR3 nucleotides are TGTGCCAGCCGTCCTAGTCCGGCAGGGATGAACACTGAAGCTTTCTTT. This chain connects TRBV25-1 to TRBJ1-1; D perhaps matches TRBD1 (5 bases). V lost 8 bases and J 0 bases, leaving 19 bases between the germline ends. Germline values: CDR1 MGHDK, CDR2 SYGVNS. This CDR3 contains 16 residues. Based on the CDR3 plus reference TRBV25-1 and TRBJ1-1, the full variable domain is EADIYQTPRYLVIGTGKKITLECSQTMGHDKMYWYQQDPGMELHLIHYSYGVNSTEKGDLSSESTVSRIRTEHFPLTLESARPSHTSQYLCASRPSPAGMNTEAFFGQGTRLTVV.

The J gene is TRBJ1-1, the V gene TRBV5-4, with unresolved D. The CDR3 has 13 residues. The ends were cut back, 3 bases at V and 11 bases at J, with 17 bases in the middle. CDR1 is SGHNT and CDR2 is YYREEE in the germline V gene (reference sequence). CDR3 nucleotides: TGTGCCAGCAGCTCCGGGTCCATCGGAGGGGCTTTCTTT. It specifies CASSSGSIGGAFF.

V is TRBV4-2 and J is TRBJ2-1; D uncertain. V lost 4 bases and J lost 9, with 16 bases in between. The CDR3 consists of 14 residues. In germline, CDR1 is LGHNA, CDR2 YNFKEQ. The CDR3 DNA is TGTGCCAGCAGCCTAAATAAATGGGCAGGTGAGCAGTTCTTC. The encoded protein is CASSLNKWAGEQFF.

This clone was seen a few times. The chain joins TRBV27 to TRBJ2-7; D possibly corresponds to TRBD2 (5 bases). Trimming left V 2 bases short and J 5 bases short, with 10 bases between. This CDR3 is built from 13 residues. Looked up from germline, CDR1 is MNHEY and CDR2 is SMNVEV (reference sequence). The CDR3 spells CASSLVGNNEQYF. CDR3 nucleotides: TGTGCCAGCAGTTTAGTCGGGAACAACGAGCAGTACTTC.

The genes are TRBV6-6 and TRBJ2-5; 7 bases line up with TRBD1. Germline loops: CDR1 MNHNY, CDR2 SVGAGI (reference sequence). This CDR3 is 13 amino acids long. V lost 6 bases and J lost 5; bases outside the gene matches: 6. CDR3 protein: CASRITGVETQYF. In DNA form, the CDR3 reads TGTGCCAGCAGAATCACAGGGGTGGAGACCCAGTACTTC.

CDR3 coding DNA: TGCAGTGCTAGGGGAGGAGATACGCAGTATTTT. This gives the protein CSARGGDTQYF. The V call is TRBV20-1, the J call TRBJ2-3; perhaps TRBD2 as D (6 bases). V lost 3 bases and J lost 5, with 6 bases in between. CDR3 size: 11 residues. The germline V gene has CDR1 DFQATT and CDR2 SNEGSKA (reference sequence).

This clone came up a few times. The chain links TRBV5-4 to TRBJ2-5; D possibly corresponds to TRBD1 (5 bases). Trimming left V 2 bases short and J 1 base short, with 9 bases between. The CDR3 has 14 residues. Germline CDR1 SGHNT, CDR2 YYREEE (reference sequence). CDR3 sequence reads: CASSLVGAQETQYF. The CDR3 DNA follows: TGTGCCAGCAGCTTAGTAGGGGCCCAAGAGACCCAGTACTTC.

This clone appeared once. The V call is TRBV7-2, the J call TRBJ2-1, with TRBD1 matching 10 bases. The CDR3 has 15 amino acids. From germline, CDR1 is SGHTA and CDR2 FQGNSA. The ends lost 3 bases at V and 9 bases at J; junction bases unmatched: 8. For the CDR3, the DNA is TGTGCCAGCAGCTTCGGGACAGGGGTGACGGGTGAGCAGTTCTTC. Translating gives CASSFGTGVTGEQFF. The full variable domain, its missing parts supplied by reference TRBV7-2 and TRBJ2-1, is GAGVSQSPSNKVTEKGKDVELRCDPISGHTALYWYRQSLGQGLEFLIYFQGNSAPDKSGLPSDRFSAERTGGSVSTLTIQRTQQEDSAVYLCASSFGTGVTGEQFFGPGTRLTVL.

V usage is TRBV9 and J usage is TRBJ2-7; 7 nucleotides line up with TRBD2. The V and J ends lost 4 bases and 2 bases, in that order; junction bases with no gene match: 6. CDR1 SGDLS and CDR2 YYNGEE come from the germline V gene. There are 14 residues in the CDR3. The CDR3 spells CASSLSGSPYEQYF. The CDR3 DNA reads as TGTGCCAGCAGCCTTAGCGGGTCCCCCTACGAGCAGTACTTC.

This chain uses TRBV5-4 with TRBJ1-6, with unresolved D. The CDR3 runs to 15 residues. Per germline, CDR1 SGHNT and CDR2 YYREEE (reference sequence). Trimming cost V 2 bases and J 10 bases, with 16 bases left between them. CDR3 region: CASSLVGKGGSPLHF. The CDR3, as DNA: TGTGCCAGCAGCTTAGTCGGGAAGGGTGGGTCACCCCTCCACTTT.

This chain joins TRBV9 and TRBJ1-1; TRBD1 is a possible D gene (6 bases). Germline loops: CDR1 SGDLS, CDR2 YYNGEE. This CDR3 region has 12 residues. The CDR3 DNA sequence: TGTGCGTTGGGAAGGGGGGGGACTGAAGCTTTCTTT. It codes for CALGRGGTEAFF.

The V call is TRBV2, the J call TRBJ1-1; D may be TRBD1 (6 bases). V shed 6 bases and J shed 5 bases, with 16 bases lying between them. This CDR3 region has 14 residues. Germline values: CDR1 SNHLY, CDR2 FYNNEI. The CDR3 spells CASSLRGSGTEAFF. The DNA for the CDR3 is TGTGCCAGCAGCTTGAGGGGGTCGGGTACTGAAGCTTTCTTT.

This sequence joins TRBV6-5 and TRBJ2-2; TRBD1 matches at 8 bases. The CDR3 totals 15 residues. CDR1 and CDR2 from the germline V gene are MNHEY and SVGAGI. Germline trimming cut 5 bases from V and 1 base from J; bases unmatched to any gene: 3. This CDR3 reads CASSLDRGNTGELFF. DNA for the CDR3: TGTGCCAGCAGTCTCGACAGGGGGAACACCGGGGAGCTGTTTTTT.

This clone was counted once. The chain is built from TRBV5-1 and TRBJ2-7, with TRBD2 matching 8 bases. Germline lookup yields CDR1 SGHRS and CDR2 YFSETQ. This CDR3 region has 15 residues. The J segment lost 4 bases and the V segment lost 2 bases, leaving 8 bases of the junction unmatched. In nucleotides, the CDR3 is TGCGCCAGCAGCTTAGCGGGCGGGAGGATATACGAGCAGTACTTC. This encodes CASSLAGGRIYEQYF.